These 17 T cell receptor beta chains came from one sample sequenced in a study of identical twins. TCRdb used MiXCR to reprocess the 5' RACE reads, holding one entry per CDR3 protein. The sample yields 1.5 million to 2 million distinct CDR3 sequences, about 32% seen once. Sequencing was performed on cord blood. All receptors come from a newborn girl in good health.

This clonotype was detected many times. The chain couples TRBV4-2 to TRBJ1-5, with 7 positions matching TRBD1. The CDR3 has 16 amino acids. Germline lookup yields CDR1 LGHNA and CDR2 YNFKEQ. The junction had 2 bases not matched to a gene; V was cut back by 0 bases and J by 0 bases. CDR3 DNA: TGTGCCAGCAGCCAAGATCGACAGGGTAGCAATCAGCCCCAGCATTTT. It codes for CASSQDRQGSNQPQHF.

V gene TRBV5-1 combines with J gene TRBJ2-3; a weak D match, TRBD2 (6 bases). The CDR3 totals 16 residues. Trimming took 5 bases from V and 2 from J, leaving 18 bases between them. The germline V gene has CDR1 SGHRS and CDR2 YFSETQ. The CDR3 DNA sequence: TGCGCCAGCAGGAGGGACGGGGGAACTATCACAGATACGCAGTATTTT. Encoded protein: CASRRDGGTITDTQYF.

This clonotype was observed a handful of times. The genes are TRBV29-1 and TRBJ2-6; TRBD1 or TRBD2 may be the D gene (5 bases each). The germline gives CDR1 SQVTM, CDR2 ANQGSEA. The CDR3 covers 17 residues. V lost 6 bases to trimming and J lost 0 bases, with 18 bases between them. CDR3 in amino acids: CSVGGKGAGSGANVLTF. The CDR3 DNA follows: TGCAGCGTCGGAGGAAAAGGGGCGGGCTCTGGGGCCAACGTCCTGACTTTC.

The CDR3 loop reads CSAAPGHLNSPLHF. The DNA for the CDR3 is TGCAGTGCGGCCCCGGGACACCTAAATTCACCCCTCCACTTT. The V call is TRBV20-1, the J call TRBJ1-6; TRBD1 is a possible D gene (6 bases). Germline V gives CDR1 DFQATT, CDR2 SNEGSKA (reference sequence). There are 14 residues in the CDR3. Trimming removed 6 bases from V and 7 bases from J, with 16 bases in between.

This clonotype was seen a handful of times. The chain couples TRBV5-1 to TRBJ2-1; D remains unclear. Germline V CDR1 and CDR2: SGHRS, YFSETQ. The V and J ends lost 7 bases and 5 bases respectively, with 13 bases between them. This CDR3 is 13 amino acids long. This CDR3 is CASRVLLNNEQFF. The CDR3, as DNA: TGCGCCAGCCGCGTGCTCCTGAACAATGAGCAGTTCTTC.

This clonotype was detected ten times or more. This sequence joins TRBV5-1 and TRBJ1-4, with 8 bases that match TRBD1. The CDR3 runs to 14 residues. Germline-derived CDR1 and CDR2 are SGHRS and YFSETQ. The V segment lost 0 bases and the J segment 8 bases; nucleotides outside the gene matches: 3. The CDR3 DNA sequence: TGCGCCAGCAGCTTGGGAGACAGGGGAGAAAAACTGTTTTTT. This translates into CASSLGDRGEKLFF.

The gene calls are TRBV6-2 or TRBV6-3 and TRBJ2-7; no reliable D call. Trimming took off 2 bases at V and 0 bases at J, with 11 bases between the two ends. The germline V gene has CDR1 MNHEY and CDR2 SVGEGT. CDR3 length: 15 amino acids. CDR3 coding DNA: TGTGCCAGCAGTTACCGTTACACTTTCTCCTACGAGCAGTACTTC. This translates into CASSYRYTFSYEQYF.

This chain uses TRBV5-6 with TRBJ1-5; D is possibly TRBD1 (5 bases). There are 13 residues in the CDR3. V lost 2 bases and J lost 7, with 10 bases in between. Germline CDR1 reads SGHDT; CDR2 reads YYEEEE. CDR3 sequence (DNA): TGTGCCAGCAGCTTTAAACAGGCCCAGCCCCAGCATTTT. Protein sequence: CASSFKQAQPQHF.

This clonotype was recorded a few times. The CDR3 DNA is TGTGCCAGCAGCTCCCTCAGGGAAGCCAAAAACATTCAGTACTTC. This translates into CASSSLREAKNIQYF. The rearrangement joins TRBV11-2 to TRBJ2-4; D is possibly TRBD1 (5 bases). CDR1 is SGHAT and CDR2 is FQNNGV in the germline V gene. Trimming left V 4 bases short and J 0 bases short, with 10 bases between. The CDR3 covers 15 residues.

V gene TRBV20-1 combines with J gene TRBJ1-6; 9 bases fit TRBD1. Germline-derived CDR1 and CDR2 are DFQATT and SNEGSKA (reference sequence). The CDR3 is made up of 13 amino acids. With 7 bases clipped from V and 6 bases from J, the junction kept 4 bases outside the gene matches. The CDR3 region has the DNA TGCAGTGTACAGGGGGCCGGTAATTCACCCCTCCACTTT. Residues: CSVQGAGNSPLHF.

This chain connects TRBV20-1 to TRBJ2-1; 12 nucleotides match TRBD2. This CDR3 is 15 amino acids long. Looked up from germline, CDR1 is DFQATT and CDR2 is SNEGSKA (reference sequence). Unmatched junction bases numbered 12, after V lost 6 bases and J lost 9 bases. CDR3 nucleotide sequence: TGCAGTGCGCGGACTAGCGGGGAGTCTCCGGGTGAGCAGTTCTTC. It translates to CSARTSGESPGEQFF.

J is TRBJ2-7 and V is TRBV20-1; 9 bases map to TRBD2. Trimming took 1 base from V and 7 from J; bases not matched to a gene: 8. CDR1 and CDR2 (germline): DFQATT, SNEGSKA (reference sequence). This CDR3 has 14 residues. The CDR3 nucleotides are TGCAGTGCTAGAGCGGCTAGCGGGGTGGATGAGCAGTACTTC. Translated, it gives CSARAASGVDEQYF.

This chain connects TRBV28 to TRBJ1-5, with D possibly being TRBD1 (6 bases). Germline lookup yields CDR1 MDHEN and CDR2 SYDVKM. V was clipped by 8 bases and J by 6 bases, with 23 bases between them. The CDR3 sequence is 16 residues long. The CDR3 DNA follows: TGTGCCAGCGACCTTGACACATTGGACAGTTTTCAGCCCCAGCATTTT. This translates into CASDLDTLDSFQPQHF. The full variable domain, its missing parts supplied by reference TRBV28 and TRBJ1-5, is DVKVTQSSRYLVKRTGEKVFLECVQDMDHENMFWYRQDPGLGLRLIYFSYDVKMKEKGDIPEGYSVSREKKERFSLILESASTNQTSMYLCASDLDTLDSFQPQHFGDGTRLSIL.

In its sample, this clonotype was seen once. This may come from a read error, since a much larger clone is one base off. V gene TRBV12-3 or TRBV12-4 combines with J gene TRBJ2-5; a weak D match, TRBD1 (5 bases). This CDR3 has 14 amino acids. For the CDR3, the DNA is TGTGTCAGCAGTTTAGGGGTATTACAAGAGACCCAGTACTTC. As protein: CVSSLGVLQETQYF.

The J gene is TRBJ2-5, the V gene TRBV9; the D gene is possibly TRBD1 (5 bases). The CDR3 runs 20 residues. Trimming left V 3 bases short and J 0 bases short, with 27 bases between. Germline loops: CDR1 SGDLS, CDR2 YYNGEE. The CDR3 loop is CASSAANRNFPPQYQETQYF. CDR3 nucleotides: TGTGCCAGCAGCGCCGCAAACAGGAATTTTCCCCCTCAGTACCAAGAGACCCAGTACTTC. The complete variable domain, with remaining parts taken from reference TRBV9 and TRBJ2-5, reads DSGVTQTPKHLITATGQRVTLRCSPRSGDLSVYWYQQSLDQGLQFLIQYYNGEERAKGNILERFSAQQFPDLHSELNLSSLELGDSALYFCASSAANRNFPPQYQETQYFGPGTRLLVL.

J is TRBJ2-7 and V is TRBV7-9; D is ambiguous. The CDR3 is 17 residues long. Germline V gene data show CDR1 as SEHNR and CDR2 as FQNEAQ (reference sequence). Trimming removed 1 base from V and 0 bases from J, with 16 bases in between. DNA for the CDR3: TGTGCCAGCAGCTTAGGTAGAGGCTTAATTACCTCCTACGAGCAGTACTTC. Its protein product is CASSLGRGLITSYEQYF.

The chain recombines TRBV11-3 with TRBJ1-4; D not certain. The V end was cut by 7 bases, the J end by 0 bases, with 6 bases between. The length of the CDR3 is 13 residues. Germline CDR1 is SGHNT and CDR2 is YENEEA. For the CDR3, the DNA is TGTGCCAGCATGTCACCAACTAATGAAAAACTGTTTTTT. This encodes CASMSPTNEKLFF.